Listed below are T cell receptor beta chains from one sample, sequenced in a study of radiotherapy plus CTLA-4 blockade in lung cancer. Profiling relied on immunoSEQ multiplex PCR, and the TCRdb table lists in-frame clones only, not all of them. The sample includes about 45,000 clones, 73% seen only once; the top ten take 3.5% to 4%. The sequenced sample was peripheral blood, obtained from a patient treated with radiotherapy plus ipilimumab. All receptors come from a human donor with non-small cell lung cancer who had a complete response to radiotherapy plus ipilimumab. The CDR3 runs from the conserved cysteine through the conserved F or W. Fields, in order: J gene, clone size, D gene, V gene, CDR3 protein, CDR3 DNA. D genes are given only for firm matches. Size values are once, few and many counts, or a class for expanded clones, and some rows have none.

TRBJ2-7	.	TRBD2	TRBV5-4	CASSHRAGGKTYEQYF	TGTGCCAGCAGCCACAGAGCGGGGGGGAAGACCTACGAGCAGTACTTC
TRBJ1-4	few	.	TRBV7-9	CASSFPSTTNEKLFF	TGTGCCAGCAGCTTTCCAAGCACAACTAATGAAAAACTGTTTTTT
TRBJ2-3	.	.	TRBV27	CASSLYLQGPSTDTQYF	TGTGCCAGCAGTTTATACCTTCAGGGGCCCAGCACAGATACGCAGTATTTT
TRBJ2-7	.	TRBD1	TRBV2	CASSELTGQGAGEQYF	TGTGCCAGCAGTGAATTAACAGGACAGGGGGCAGGTGAGCAGTACTTC
TRBJ1-4	few	.	TRBV4-1	CASSLQVANEKLFF	TGCGCCAGCAGCCTCCAGGTCGCTAATGAAAAACTGTTTTTT
TRBJ2-7	.	.	TRBV9	CASSARDSSRNEQYF	TGTGCCAGCAGCGCCCGGGACTCGAGTAGGAACGAGCAGTACTTC
TRBJ2-3	.	.	TRBV7-2	CASSHFTDTQYF	TGTGCCAGCAGCCACTTCACAGATACGCAGTATTTT
TRBJ2-3	few	TRBD1	TRBV27	CASSRLQGRTDTQYF	TGTGCCAGCAGTCGTTTACAGGGGAGAACAGATACGCAGTATTTT
TRBJ2-1	.	TRBD2	TRBV7-2	CASSLDGGGEQFF	TGTGCCAGCAGCTTAGATGGGGGGGGTGAGCAGTTCTTC
TRBJ2-5	.	TRBD1	TRBV7-9	CASSSGQGYQETQYF	TGTGCCAGCAGTTCGGGACAGGGGTACCAAGAGACCCAGTACTTC
TRBJ2-7	.	TRBD1	TRBV9	CASSTRDRGGGEQYF	TGTGCCAGCAGCACCCGGGACAGGGGAGGCGGCGAGCAGTACTTC
TRBJ1-5	once	TRBD1	TRBV19	CASSPPDRAGQPQHF	TGTGCCAGTAGTCCCCCGGACAGGGCGGGTCAGCCCCAGCATTTT
TRBJ2-1	.	.	TRBV18	CASSPLDLSYNEQFF	TGTGCCAGCTCACCGTTAGACTTGTCCTACAATGAGCAGTTCTTC
TRBJ2-3	.	.	TRBV15	CATSRDTPDTQYF	TGTGCCACCAGCCGGGACACCCCAGATACGCAGTATTTT
TRBJ1-5	.	.	TRBV28	CASSLAQINQPQHF	TGTGCCAGCAGTTTAGCACAGATCAATCAGCCCCAGCATTTT
TRBJ2-3	.	TRBD1	TRBV19	CATWDRGFTDTQYF	TGTGCCACCTGGGACAGGGGGTTCACAGATACGCAGTATTTT